The 3 T cell receptor beta chains below all came from one sample that was sequenced in a study of Ad26.COV2.S vaccination and SARS-CoV-2 variants. Treatment in this sample: around 19 received Ad26.COV2.S at low or high dose, single or two shots; roughly five received placebo; per-sample allocation not given. The samples were gathered on day 63 after the first injection of vaccine or placebo. TCRdb's table, derived via immunoSEQ multiplex PCR, lists solely in-frame clones and lacks some. The sample includes 350,000 to 500,000 clones, roughly 87% seen only once; the top ten take around 2.6%. This specimen was peripheral blood, taken in a trial of Ad26.COV2.S vaccine versus placebo. The receptors were sampled from a person aged 18 to 65 who received the Ad26.COV2.S COVID-19 vaccine or a placebo.

Here the CDR3 reads CASSSSPRYEQYV. Here the CDR3 DNA reads TGTGCCAGCAGTTCAAGTCCGCGTTACGAGCAGTACGTC. The chain has TRBV6-5 and TRBJ2-7; D ambiguous. Per germline, CDR1 MNHEY and CDR2 SVGAGI. V lost 4 bases and J 4 bases, leaving 11 bases between the germline ends. This CDR3 comprises 13 residues.

This chain joins TRBV14 and TRBJ2-3, with a tentative D call TRBD1 (6 bases). V was clipped by 8 bases and J by 8 bases, with 17 bases between them. The CDR3 contains 13 residues. CDR1 SGHDN and CDR2 FVKESK come from the germline V gene. The CDR3 sequence is CASQGPLRTTQYF. The DNA for the CDR3 is TGTGCCAGCCAGGGGCCTTTAAGAACTACGCAGTATTTT.

The rearrangement uses TRBV11-3 and TRBJ2-2; maybe TRBD1 (6 bases). The ends were cut back, 5 bases at V and 5 bases at J, with 12 bases in the middle. The CDR3 consists of 14 residues. CDR1 SGHNT and CDR2 YENEEA come from the germline V gene. CDR3 sequence reads: CASSKDRITGELFF. In nucleotides, the CDR3 is TGTGCCAGCAGCAAGGACAGAATAACCGGGGAGCTGTTTTTT.